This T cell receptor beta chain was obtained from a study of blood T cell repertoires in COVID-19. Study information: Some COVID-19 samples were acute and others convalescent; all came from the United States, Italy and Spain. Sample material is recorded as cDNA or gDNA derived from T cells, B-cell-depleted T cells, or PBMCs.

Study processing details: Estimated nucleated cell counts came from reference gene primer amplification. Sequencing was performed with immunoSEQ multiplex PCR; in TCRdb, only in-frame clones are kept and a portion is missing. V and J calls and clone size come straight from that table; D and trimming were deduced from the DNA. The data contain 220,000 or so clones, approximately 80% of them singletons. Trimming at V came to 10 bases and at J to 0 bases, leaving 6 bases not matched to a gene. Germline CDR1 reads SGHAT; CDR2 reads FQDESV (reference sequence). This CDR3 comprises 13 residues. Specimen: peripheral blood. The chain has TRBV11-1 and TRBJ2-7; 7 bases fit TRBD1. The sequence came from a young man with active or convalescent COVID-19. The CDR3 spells CATSGTASYEQYF. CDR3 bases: TGTGCCACGTCCGGGACAGCCTCCTACGAGCAGTACTTC.